The 22 T cell receptor beta chains listed next were all sequenced from one sample in a study of chemoradiotherapy in HPV16-positive cancers. Sequencing used immunoSEQ multiplex PCR; TCRdb keeps in-frame clones, though not all of them. The sample comprises about 6,600 clones, 81% of which are singletons, and more than 6.5% rests with the top ten. This material consisted of tumor tissue, taken from a patient who underwent chemoradiotherapy. The receptors here all came from a human donor with HPV-associated anogenital cancer.

The rearrangement joins TRBV20-1 to TRBJ2-1, with D hard to call. V lost 0 bases to trimming and J lost 9 bases, with 6 bases between them. The CDR3 totals 11 residues. Per the germline V gene, CDR1 is DFQATT and CDR2 is SNEGSKA (reference sequence). CDR3 DNA sequence: TGCAGTGCTAGAGAGGAGAGTGAGCAGTTCTTC. Amino acid sequence: CSAREESEQFF.

This clone was found a few times. This chain links TRBV19 with TRBJ1-2, with D possibly TRBD1 on 5 matching bases. Germline V gene data show CDR1 as LNHDA and CDR2 as SQIVND (reference sequence). The CDR3 has 14 amino acids. The V and J ends lost 5 bases and 4 bases respectively, with 14 bases between them. CDR3 residues: CASSPGIYSYGYTF. The CDR3 bases are TGTGCCAGTAGTCCAGGGATTTACTCCTATGGCTACACCTTC.

The genes are TRBV30 and TRBJ1-5; tentative D call: TRBD1 (6 bases). Germline V lookup: CDR1 GTSNPN, CDR2 SVGIG (reference sequence). The CDR3 contains 15 residues. Trimming took 0 bases from V and 2 from J, leaving 11 bases between them. CDR3 in amino acids: CAWSVAGARNQPQHF. The CDR3 DNA reads as TGTGCCTGGAGTGTTGCAGGGGCCCGCAATCAGCCCCAGCATTTT. The full variable domain, in which reference TRBV30 and TRBJ1-5 provide the parts outside the CDR3, is SQTIHQWPATLVQPVGSPLSLECTVEGTSNPNLYWYRQAAGRGLQLLFYSVGIGQISSEVPQNLSASRPQDRQFILSSKKLLLSDSGFYLCAWSVAGARNQPQHFGDGTRLSIL.

The chain joins TRBV11-2 to TRBJ1-4, with TRBD1 matching 9 bases. The trim removed 5 bases at V and 11 bases at J, leaving 3 bases unmatched. From germline, CDR1 is SGHAT and CDR2 FQNNGV. This CDR3 is 12 amino acids long. DNA of the CDR3: TGTGCCAGCAGCCGGGACAGGGTTAAACTGTTTTTT. As protein: CASSRDRVKLFF.

This clone was seen more than once but under ten times. The V and J genes are TRBV13 and TRBJ2-4; 12 positions agree with TRBD2. Trimming removed 1 base from V and 9 bases from J; junction bases left unmatched: 10. The CDR3 totals 17 residues. Per the germline V gene, CDR1 is PRHDT and CDR2 is FYEKMQ (reference sequence). The CDR3 region has the DNA TGTGCCAGCAGCTTAGTCTCATCTAGCGGGAGGGCCGGCATTCAGTACTTC. This translates into CASSLVSSSGRAGIQYF.

The rearrangement joins TRBV7-9 to TRBJ2-7, with D maybe TRBD1 (7 bases). Trimming left V 7 bases short and J 5 bases short, with 27 bases between. CDR3 length: 17 amino acids. Per germline, CDR1 SEHNR and CDR2 FQNEAQ (reference sequence). As DNA, the CDR3 is TGTGCCAGCACCTCCGCACGTGGGCAGGGGGGTTCCCACGAGCAGTACTTC. Its protein is CASTSARGQGGSHEQYF. The variable domain in full, completed from reference TRBV7-9 and TRBJ2-7, reads DTGVSQNPRHKITKRGQNVTFRCDPISEHNRLYWYRQTLGQGPEFLTYFQNEAQLEKSRLLSDRFSAERPKGSFSTLEIQRTEQGDSAMYLCASTSARGQGGSHEQYFGPGTRLTVT.

Only one count was recorded for this clone. The chain is built from TRBV7-9 and TRBJ2-1; 7 bases fit TRBD1. The CDR3 runs 16 residues. V dropped 2 bases and J dropped 1; count of bases not matched to a gene: 5. CDR1 and CDR2 (germline): SEHNR, FQNEAQ (reference sequence). The CDR3 spells CASSLFAGGSYNEQFF. Written as DNA, the CDR3 is TGTGCCAGCAGCTTATTTGCAGGGGGTTCCTACAATGAGCAGTTCTTC.

The chain combines TRBV18 with TRBJ2-7, with unresolved D. CDR1 KGHSH and CDR2 LQKENI come from the germline V gene. The ends were cut back, 4 bases at V and 1 base at J, with 11 bases in the middle. CDR3 length: 14 amino acids. Written as DNA, the CDR3 is TGTGCCAGCTCACAGGACGGTCTTTCCTACGAGCAGTACTTC. It yields the protein CASSQDGLSYEQYF. Full variable domain (remainder filled in from reference TRBV18 and TRBJ2-7): NAGVMQNPRHLVRRRGQEARLRCSPMKGHSHVYWYRQLPEEGLKFMVYLQKENIIDESGMPKERFSAEFPKEGPSILRIQQVVRGDSAAYFCASSQDGLSYEQYFGPGTRLTVT.

The rearrangement uses TRBV19 and TRBJ2-3, with D tentatively TRBD1 or TRBD2 (6 bases each). With 4 bases removed from V and 2 bases from J, the gap between germline ends came to 19 bases. CDR1 LNHDA and CDR2 SQIVND come from the germline V gene (reference sequence). The CDR3 is 17 residues long. The CDR3 DNA reads as TGTGCCAGTAGTACGAGGGGGGCGGGATCCCTCACAGATACGCAGTATTTT. Protein sequence: CASSTRGAGSLTDTQYF.

This chain uses TRBV7-3 with TRBJ1-1; the D is unclear. V lost 7 bases to trimming and J lost 4 bases, with 13 bases between them. Germline V CDR1 and CDR2: SGHTA, FQGTGA. The CDR3 has 13 amino acids. The CDR3 loop is CASNLYQSTEAFF. The CDR3 DNA follows: TGTGCCAGCAACCTCTACCAGTCCACTGAAGCTTTCTTT.

The V gene is TRBV4-3, the J gene TRBJ2-7, with TRBD2 matching 10 bases. The junction had 0 bases not matched to a gene; V was cut back by 4 bases and J by 3 bases. Looked up from germline, CDR1 is LGHNA and CDR2 is YSLEER. This CDR3 contains 13 residues. CDR3 sequence (DNA): TGCGCCAGCAGCCCTAGCGGGGGCTACGAGCAGTACTTC. Protein sequence: CASSPSGGYEQYF.

J is TRBJ2-3 and V is TRBV29-1, with D tentatively TRBD2 (6 bases). Germline V gene data show CDR1 as SQVTM and CDR2 as ANQGSEA. With 7 bases removed from V and 0 bases from J, the gap between germline ends came to 14 bases. The CDR3 loop spans 14 amino acids. CDR3 DNA: TGCAGCGGGTCGAGGAGCGGGAGCACAGATACGCAGTATTTT. It encodes CSGSRSGSTDTQYF.

This clone was recorded only once. The chain recombines TRBV14 with TRBJ1-1; tentatively, D is TRBD1 (6 bases). In germline, CDR1 is SGHDN, CDR2 FVKESK. The length of the CDR3 is 13 residues. V dropped 0 bases and J dropped 8 bases, with 10 bases sitting between them. The DNA for the CDR3 is TGTGCCAGCAGCCAAGATCAGGGGACCGAAGCTTTCTTT. Its translation is CASSQDQGTEAFF.

CDR3 nucleotides: TGCGCCAGCAGCCAAGAAGCTGACAGTTTCAACACTGAAGCTTTCTTT. Residues: CASSQEADSFNTEAFF. The chain employs TRBV4-1 and TRBJ1-1; D perhaps matches TRBD1 (5 bases). Trimming pared 0 bases from V and 2 bases from J, leaving 13 bases between. Germline V lookup: CDR1 MGHRA, CDR2 YSYEKL. The CDR3 sequence is 16 residues long.

The rearrangement joins TRBV27 to TRBJ2-1; D gene uncertain. V lost 5 bases and J 6 bases, leaving 14 bases between the germline ends. The CDR3 extends over 14 amino acids. CDR1 is MNHEY and CDR2 is SMNVEV in the germline V gene (reference sequence). CDR3 region: CASSQRTLGNEQFF. In DNA, the CDR3 is TGTGCCAGCAGTCAGAGGACGCTTGGCAATGAGCAGTTCTTC.

In its sample, this clone was seen a few times. The chain has TRBV21-1 and TRBJ2-5; TRBD2 is the table's D call, not checked against the DNA. TRBV21-1 is a documented pseudogene. This CDR3 region has 20 residues. CDR3 in amino acids: CASSPAKVTSGGAYQETQYF. For the CDR3, the DNA is TGTGCCAGCAGCCCAGCAAAGGTGACTAGCGGGGGGGCATATCAAGAGACCCAGTACTTC.

The chain has TRBV5-1 and TRBJ2-5; 11 bases align to TRBD1. The CDR3 is 15 amino acids. J was trimmed by 1 base and V by 4 bases; bases with no gene match: 3. Germline loops: CDR1 SGHRS, CDR2 YFSETQ. CDR3 amino acids: CASSQGQGVQETQYF. CDR3 DNA sequence: TGCGCCAGCAGCCAGGGACAGGGGGTCCAAGAGACCCAGTACTTC.

The chain is built from TRBV4-1 and TRBJ2-3; no firm D call. Germline V lookup: CDR1 MGHRA, CDR2 YSYEKL. V dropped 0 bases and J dropped 13 bases, with 14 bases sitting between them. The CDR3 spans 13 residues. The CDR3 nucleotides are TGCGCCAGCAGCCAAGAAGTGCGCTTCCAGGAGTATTTT. Translated: CASSQEVRFQEYF.

V is TRBV9 and J is TRBJ2-1; 11 positions match TRBD2. The trim removed 3 bases at V and 0 bases at J, leaving 14 bases unmatched. The CDR3 length is 20 residues. Germline values: CDR1 SGDLS, CDR2 YYNGEE. CDR3 amino acids: CASSEPRGASGRSSYNEQFF. CDR3 coding DNA: TGTGCCAGCAGCGAGCCCCGCGGGGCTAGCGGGAGGAGCTCCTACAATGAGCAGTTCTTC.

This chain uses TRBV5-1 with TRBJ1-1, with D unclear. The V and J ends lost 6 bases and 8 bases respectively, with 20 bases between them. The CDR3 has 14 residues. Germline V lookup: CDR1 SGHRS, CDR2 YFSETQ. CDR3 sequence: CASTTGAGRGEAFF. CDR3 in DNA: TGCGCCAGCACCACTGGAGCGGGTAGAGGGGAAGCTTTCTTT.

This chain joins TRBV11-2 and TRBJ2-7; D perhaps matches TRBD2 (5 bases). The CDR3 runs 15 residues. Germline CDR1 and CDR2: SGHAT and FQNNGV. Deletions cut 3 bases from V and 2 bases from J, with 14 bases between. For the CDR3, the DNA is TGTGCCAGCAGCTTTCAAGATACGGGGACCTACGAGCAGTACTTC. Encoded protein: CASSFQDTGTYEQYF.

In this sample, this clone turned up once. The rearrangement joins TRBV30 to TRBJ1-5, with 7 bases identical to TRBD1. This CDR3 has 17 amino acids. Trimming cost V 3 bases and J 3 bases; bases outside gene matches: 14. CDR1 and CDR2 from the germline V gene are GTSNPN and SVGIG (reference sequence). The CDR3 bases are TGTGCCTGGAGCGTACGAACCGGGACAGCGATCAATCAGCCCCAGCATTTT. This sequence encodes CAWSVRTGTAINQPQHF.